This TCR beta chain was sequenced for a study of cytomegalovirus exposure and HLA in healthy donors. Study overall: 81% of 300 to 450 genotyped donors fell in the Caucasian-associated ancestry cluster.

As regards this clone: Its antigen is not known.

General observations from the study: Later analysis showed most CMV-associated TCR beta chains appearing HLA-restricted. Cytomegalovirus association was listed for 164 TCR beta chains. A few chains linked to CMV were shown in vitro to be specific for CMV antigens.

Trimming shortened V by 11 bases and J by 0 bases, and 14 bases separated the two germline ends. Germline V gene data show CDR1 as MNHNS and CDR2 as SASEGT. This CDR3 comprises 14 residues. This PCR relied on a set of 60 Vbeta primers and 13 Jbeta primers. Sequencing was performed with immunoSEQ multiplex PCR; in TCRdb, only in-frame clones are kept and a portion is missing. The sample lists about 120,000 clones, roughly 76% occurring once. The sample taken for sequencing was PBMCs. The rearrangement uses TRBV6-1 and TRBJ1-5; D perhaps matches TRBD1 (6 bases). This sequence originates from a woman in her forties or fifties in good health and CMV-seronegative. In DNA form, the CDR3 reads TGTGCCTCACAGGACAGCCTTAGCAATCAGCCCCAGCATTTT. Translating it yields CASQDSLSNQPQHF.